Listed below are T cell receptor beta chains from one sample, sequenced in a study of shared clonotypes between healthy human individuals. This table comes from immunoSEQ multiplex PCR, and its TCRdb copy is limited to in-frame clones, with some not included. The data hold around 2.1 million clones, with about 93% observed a single time. What was sequenced was naive CD8+ T cells from PBMCs. The receptor set was obtained from a man aged 18 to 29 in good health. Some clones in this sample may be carry-over from other donors' samples. Both conserved end residues are part of each CDR3. Each record gives: V gene, J gene, clone size, D gene, CDR3 DNA, CDR3 protein. A D gene is named only where the DNA matches it firmly. Not all rows give a size; the values are once, few, many and, for expanded clones, a class.

v_gene: TRBV19
j_gene: TRBJ2-7
abundance: few
d_gene: TRBD2
CDR3nt: TGTGCCAGTAGTATAGATCTGGCTAGCGGGAGCTACGAGCAGTACTTC
CDR3aa: CASSIDLASGSYEQYF

v_gene: TRBV9
j_gene: TRBJ1-3
abundance: NA
d_gene: NA
CDR3nt: TGTGCCAGCAGCGCCGGAGTAAACTCTGGAAACACCATATATTTT
CDR3aa: CASSAGVNSGNTIYF

v_gene: TRBV5-1
j_gene: TRBJ2-7
abundance: NA
d_gene: NA
CDR3nt: TGCGCCAGCAGCTCCAACTCGGGGATTGGTTACGAGCAGTACTTC
CDR3aa: CASSSNSGIGYEQYF

v_gene: TRBV6-5
j_gene: TRBJ1-1
abundance: NA
d_gene: NA
CDR3nt: TGTGCCAGCAGTTACAGGGTTGTGAACACTGAAGCTTTCTTT
CDR3aa: CASSYRVVNTEAFF

v_gene: TRBV4-1
j_gene: TRBJ1-5
abundance: NA
d_gene: NA
CDR3nt: TGCGCCAGCAGCCATGATGGGAGGGTTTATAGCAATCAGCCCCAGCATTTT
CDR3aa: CASSHDGRVYSNQPQHF

v_gene: TRBV28
j_gene: TRBJ2-7
abundance: NA
d_gene: TRBD2
CDR3nt: TGTGCCAGCAGTCCCTGGGCTAGCGGGGCCTCCGAGCAGTACTTC
CDR3aa: CASSPWASGASEQYF

v_gene: TRBV5-4
j_gene: TRBJ2-7
abundance: NA
d_gene: NA
CDR3nt: TGTGCCAGCAGCGGGATTGTTGCCTACGAGCAGTACTTC
CDR3aa: CASSGIVAYEQYF

v_gene: TRBV15
j_gene: TRBJ2-7
abundance: NA
d_gene: NA
CDR3nt: TGTGCCACCAGCAGAGATCTAGGCTACTCCTACGAGCAGTACTTC
CDR3aa: CATSRDLGYSYEQYF

v_gene: TRBV19
j_gene: TRBJ1-5
abundance: once
d_gene: TRBD1
CDR3nt: TGTGCCAGTAGTACCCACGGGGGCGACAGGGAAAACCAGCCCCAGCATTTT
CDR3aa: CASSTHGGDRENQPQHF

v_gene: TRBV5-6
j_gene: TRBJ1-4
abundance: NA
d_gene: NA
CDR3nt: TGTGCCAGCAGCTTGGCAGGGGCTAATGAAAAACTGTTTTTT
CDR3aa: CASSLAGANEKLFF

v_gene: TRBV6-1
j_gene: TRBJ2-7
abundance: NA
d_gene: NA
CDR3nt: TGTGCCAGCAGTCCCAGCAGGACGCTGGGGCAGTACTTC
CDR3aa: CASSPSRTLGQYF

v_gene: TRBV29-1
j_gene: TRBJ1-1
abundance: NA
d_gene: NA
CDR3nt: TGCAGCGCCGAGACCGCGCAGGACACTGAAGCTTTCTTT
CDR3aa: CSAETAQDTEAFF

v_gene: TRBV19
j_gene: TRBJ1-2
abundance: NA
d_gene: TRBD1
CDR3nt: TGTGCCAGTAGTATAGACCCGACAGGGGCCTATGAGGTCTACACCTTC
CDR3aa: CASSIDPTGAYEVYTF

v_gene: TRBV7-9
j_gene: TRBJ2-5
abundance: NA
d_gene: NA
CDR3nt: TGTGCCAGCAGCTCGCTCGGACCTCAAGAGACCCAGTACTTC
CDR3aa: CASSSLGPQETQYF

v_gene: TRBV4-1
j_gene: TRBJ2-7
abundance: NA
d_gene: TRBD1
CDR3nt: TGCGCCAGCAGCCAAGAAATGGCAGGGGGCTACGAGCAGTACTTC
CDR3aa: CASSQEMAGGYEQYF

v_gene: TRBV28
j_gene: TRBJ2-7
abundance: NA
d_gene: NA
CDR3nt: TGTGCCACACTAGAGACCGGGGAGCGGCCCTACGAGCAGTACTTC
CDR3aa: CATLETGERPYEQYF

v_gene: TRBV27
j_gene: TRBJ1-2
abundance: NA
d_gene: NA
CDR3nt: TGTGCCAGCAGTTTACGCAAGAACTGGAACTATGGCTACACCTTC
CDR3aa: CASSLRKNWNYGYTF

v_gene: TRBV5-6
j_gene: TRBJ1-3
abundance: NA
d_gene: TRBD1
CDR3nt: TGTGCCAGCAGCCCTGACAGGGGAAGTCGAAACACCATATATTTT
CDR3aa: CASSPDRGSRNTIYF

v_gene: TRBV9
j_gene: TRBJ2-1
abundance: NA
d_gene: NA
CDR3nt: TGTGCCAGCAGCCCCGGGGTAGCCGTGTCCAATGAGCAGTTCTTC
CDR3aa: CASSPGVAVSNEQFF

v_gene: TRBV5-4
j_gene: TRBJ2-2
abundance: NA
d_gene: TRBD1
CDR3nt: TGTGCCAGCAGCCGGGACGTCCGGGACAGGGGGTTTGCCGGGGAGCTGTTTTTT
CDR3aa: CASSRDVRDRGFAGELFF

v_gene: TRBV12-5
j_gene: TRBJ2-1
abundance: NA
d_gene: TRBD2
CDR3nt: TGTGCTAGTGGCTTAGCGGGAACCTACAATGAGCAGTTCTTC
CDR3aa: CASGLAGTYNEQFF

v_gene: TRBV10-1
j_gene: TRBJ2-1
abundance: once
d_gene: NA
CDR3nt: TGCGCCAGCATCTACGTAGCGGACTTTTACAATGAGCAGTTCTTC
CDR3aa: CASIYVADFYNEQFF

v_gene: TRBV5-6
j_gene: TRBJ2-7
abundance: NA
d_gene: NA
CDR3nt: TGTGCCAGCAGATCCGGGACATCATACGAGCAGTACTTC
CDR3aa: CASRSGTSYEQYF

v_gene: TRBV7-3
j_gene: TRBJ2-3
abundance: once
d_gene: NA
CDR3nt: TGTGCCAGCAGCTTACTTGCCGGTTCCACAGATACGCAGTATTTT
CDR3aa: CASSLLAGSTDTQYF

v_gene: TRBV6-5
j_gene: TRBJ2-7
abundance: NA
d_gene: NA
CDR3nt: TGTGCCAGCAGTACGGACGGCAGCTCCTACGAGCAGTACTTC
CDR3aa: CASSTDGSSYEQYF

v_gene: TRBV6-5
j_gene: TRBJ1-1
abundance: NA
d_gene: NA
CDR3nt: TGTGCCAGCAGGGTGGGCAGGGGTTCTGAAGCTTTCTTT
CDR3aa: CASRVGRGSEAFF

v_gene: TRBV13
j_gene: TRBJ1-5
abundance: NA
d_gene: NA
CDR3nt: TGTGCCAGCAGCTTACGGGGAGGGGAGGATGATCAGCCCCAGCATTTT
CDR3aa: CASSLRGGEDDQPQHF

v_gene: TRBV29-1
j_gene: TRBJ2-2
abundance: once
d_gene: TRBD2
CDR3nt: TGCAGCGTTGAAGACCGGGACCGCATTGGCGGGGGTTCCGGGGAGCTGTTTTTT
CDR3aa: CSVEDRDRIGGGSGELFF

v_gene: TRBV5-6
j_gene: TRBJ1-2
abundance: NA
d_gene: NA
CDR3nt: TGTGCCAGCAGCTCTCTTGGGGGGACCCACTATGGCTACACCTTC
CDR3aa: CASSSLGGTHYGYTF

v_gene: TRBV19
j_gene: TRBJ1-1
abundance: NA
d_gene: NA
CDR3nt: TGTGCCAGTAGGGAGAGGCTTCAAAACCCGAACACTGAAGCTTTCTTT
CDR3aa: CASRERLQNPNTEAFF

v_gene: TRBV10-1
j_gene: TRBJ2-3
abundance: NA
d_gene: NA
CDR3nt: TGCGCCAGCAGTGAGTCCCAGGTTCCTACGCAGTATTTT
CDR3aa: CASSESQVPTQYF

v_gene: TRBV9
j_gene: TRBJ2-3
abundance: NA
d_gene: TRBD1
CDR3nt: TGTGCCAGCAGCGTAGCTGGCGGGACAGGGCGGCTCACAGATACGCAGTATTTT
CDR3aa: CASSVAGGTGRLTDTQYF

v_gene: TRBV19
j_gene: TRBJ1-4
abundance: NA
d_gene: NA
CDR3nt: TGTGCCAGCTCACCGGGGGGATTTAATGAAAAACTGTTTTTT
CDR3aa: CASSPGGFNEKLFF

v_gene: TRBV7-9
j_gene: TRBJ1-2
abundance: NA
d_gene: NA
CDR3nt: TGTGCCAGCAGCTTCACTTCAGGGGCTAATGGCTACACCTTC
CDR3aa: CASSFTSGANGYTF

v_gene: TRBV5-1
j_gene: TRBJ2-7
abundance: once
d_gene: TRBD1
CDR3nt: TGCGCCAGCAGCCGTACAGGGGGCCGCGAGCAGTACTTC
CDR3aa: CASSRTGGREQYF

v_gene: TRBV9
j_gene: TRBJ1-2
abundance: NA
d_gene: TRBD1
CDR3nt: TGTGCCAGCAGCGTTGGACAGGGCAGAAAGTTTGGCTACACCTTC
CDR3aa: CASSVGQGRKFGYTF

v_gene: TRBV28
j_gene: TRBJ2-5
abundance: NA
d_gene: TRBD1
CDR3nt: TGTGCCAGCAGTTTGCAGGGGGCGGAAGAGACCCAGTACTTC
CDR3aa: CASSLQGAEETQYF

v_gene: TRBV7-9
j_gene: TRBJ2-7
abundance: NA
d_gene: NA
CDR3nt: TGTGCCAGCAGCTTTTCTCTCGAGCAGTACTTC
CDR3aa: CASSFSLEQYF

v_gene: TRBV27
j_gene: TRBJ2-7
abundance: NA
d_gene: TRBD2
CDR3nt: TGTGCCAGCAGTTTAGCGGGAGTCACCTACGAGCAGTACTTC
CDR3aa: CASSLAGVTYEQYF

v_gene: TRBV13
j_gene: TRBJ2-1
abundance: NA
d_gene: TRBD2
CDR3nt: TGTGCCAGCAGCTTAGGTGCGGGAGGGCCGAATGAGCAGTTCTTC
CDR3aa: CASSLGAGGPNEQFF

v_gene: TRBV19
j_gene: TRBJ2-3
abundance: NA
d_gene: NA
CDR3nt: TGTGCCAGTAGTATAGATACAGAAACAGATACGCAGTATTTT
CDR3aa: CASSIDTETDTQYF

v_gene: TRBV30
j_gene: TRBJ1-6
abundance: NA
d_gene: NA
CDR3nt: TGTGCCTGGAGTGTGGGCTCCGGGGTGGGTTCACCCCTCCACTTT
CDR3aa: CAWSVGSGVGSPLHF

v_gene: TRBV27
j_gene: TRBJ2-1
abundance: NA
d_gene: NA
CDR3nt: TGTGCCAGCAGCTTCTCTCGCCCCCCTGAGCAGTTCTTC
CDR3aa: CASSFSRPPEQFF

v_gene: TRBV10-2
j_gene: TRBJ2-7
abundance: once
d_gene: TRBD1
CDR3nt: TGCGCCAGCAGTGATACCCACGGGACAGGGGACCACGAGCAGTACTTC
CDR3aa: CASSDTHGTGDHEQYF

v_gene: TRBV10-3
j_gene: TRBJ2-1
abundance: NA
d_gene: NA
CDR3nt: TGTGCCATCAGTGACTCACCTACGGGACTGACGCCCTTGAATGAGCAGTTCTTC
CDR3aa: CAISDSPTGLTPLNEQFF

v_gene: TRBV25-1
j_gene: TRBJ1-2
abundance: NA
d_gene: NA
CDR3nt: TGTGCCAGCAGTGCAGGGACCTACACCTTC
CDR3aa: CASSAGTYTF

v_gene: TRBV29-1
j_gene: TRBJ2-1
abundance: NA
d_gene: TRBD2
CDR3nt: TGCAGCGTTGAGCCTAGCGGGCACACGAGCTCCTACAATGAGCAGTTCTTC
CDR3aa: CSVEPSGHTSSYNEQFF

v_gene: TRBV5-1
j_gene: TRBJ2-1
abundance: NA
d_gene: TRBD2
CDR3nt: TGCGCCAGCACTAGGACTAGCGGGTCTTACAATGAGCAGTTCTTC
CDR3aa: CASTRTSGSYNEQFF